The clone carrying this T cell receptor beta chain was seen repeatedly, ten times or more. TCRdb recomputed calls from the 5' RACE reads with MiXCR, one row per CDR3 protein. The table has fewer than 550,000 distinct CDR3 sequences, over 11% seen once. The CDR3 contains 15 residues. Trimming took 6 bases from V and 2 from J; bases not matched to a gene: 7. This specimen belongs to a study of identical twins. These sequences were also reported in another study, on yellow fever vaccine responses in identical twins.

The chain combines TRBV12-3 or TRBV12-4 with TRBJ1-5, with TRBD1 identical over 7 bases. The receptor was derived from a woman younger than 30 in good health. Material: CD4+ T cells sorted from blood. This CDR3 reads CASSDTDRGNQPQHF. The CDR3 bases are TGTGCCAGCAGCGATACCGACAGGGGCAATCAGCCCCAGCATTTT.